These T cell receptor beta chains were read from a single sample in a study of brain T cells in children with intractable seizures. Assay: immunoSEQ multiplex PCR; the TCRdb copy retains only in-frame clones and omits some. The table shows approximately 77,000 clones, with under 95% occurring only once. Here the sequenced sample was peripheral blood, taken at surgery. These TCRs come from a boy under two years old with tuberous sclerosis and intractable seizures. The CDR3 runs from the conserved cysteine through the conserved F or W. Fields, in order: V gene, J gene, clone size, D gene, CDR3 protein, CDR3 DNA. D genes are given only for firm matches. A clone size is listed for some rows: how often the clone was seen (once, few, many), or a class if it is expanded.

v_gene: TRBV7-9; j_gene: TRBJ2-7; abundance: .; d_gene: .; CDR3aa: CASSRGGGAYEQYF; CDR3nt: TGTGCCAGCAGCCGGGGCGGGGGCGCGTACGAGCAGTACTTC
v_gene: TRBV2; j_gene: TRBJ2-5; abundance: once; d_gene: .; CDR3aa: CASSEVRGNPETQYF; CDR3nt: TGTGCCAGCAGTGAAGTAAGGGGTAACCCAGAGACCCAGTACTTC
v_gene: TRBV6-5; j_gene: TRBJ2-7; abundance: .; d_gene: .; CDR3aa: CASRLTSSSYEQYF; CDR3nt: TGTGCCAGCAGGTTGACATCTAGCTCCTACGAGCAGTACTTC
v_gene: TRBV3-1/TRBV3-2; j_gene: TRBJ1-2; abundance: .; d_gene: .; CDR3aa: CASTNGYGYTF; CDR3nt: TGTGCCAGCACCAATGGGTATGGCTACACCTTC
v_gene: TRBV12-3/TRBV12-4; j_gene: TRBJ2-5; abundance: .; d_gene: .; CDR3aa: CASSPRWETQYF; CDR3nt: TGTGCCAGCAGTCCCCGGTGGGAGACCCAGTACTTC
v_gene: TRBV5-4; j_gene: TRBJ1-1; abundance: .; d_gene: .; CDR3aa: CASSLDLTTNTEAFF; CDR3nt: TGTGCCAGCAGCTTGGACCTGACCACGAACACTGAAGCTTTCTTT
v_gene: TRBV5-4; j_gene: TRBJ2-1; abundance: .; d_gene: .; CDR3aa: CASTDPGLNNEQFF; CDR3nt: TGTGCCAGCACGGATCCGGGACTTAACAATGAGCAGTTCTTC
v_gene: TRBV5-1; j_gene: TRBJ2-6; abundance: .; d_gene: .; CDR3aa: CASTPQSGANVLTF; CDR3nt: TGCGCCAGCACCCCGCAGTCTGGGGCCAACGTCCTGACTTTC
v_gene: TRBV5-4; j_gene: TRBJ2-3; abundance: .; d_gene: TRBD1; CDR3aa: CASSAGQGGTDTQYF; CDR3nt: TGTGCCAGCAGCGCAGGACAGGGGGGCACAGATACGCAGTATTTT
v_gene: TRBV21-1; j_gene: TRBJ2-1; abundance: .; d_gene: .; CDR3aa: CASSKAGTSGIYNEQFF; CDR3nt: TGTGCCAGCAGCAAAGCGGGGACTAGCGGGATCTACAATGAGCAGTTCTTC
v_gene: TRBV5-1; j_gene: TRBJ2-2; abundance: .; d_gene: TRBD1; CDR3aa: CASSPGQGANTGELFF; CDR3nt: TGCGCCAGCAGCCCCGGGCAGGGGGCGAACACCGGGGAGCTGTTTTTT
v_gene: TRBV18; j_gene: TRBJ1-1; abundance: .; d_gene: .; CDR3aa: CASSPQMTAKLTNTEAFF; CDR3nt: TGTGCCAGCTCACCACAGATGACAGCCAAGCTTACGAACACTGAAGCTTTCTTT
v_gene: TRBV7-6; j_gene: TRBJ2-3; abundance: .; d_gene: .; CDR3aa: CASRPGLLNTDTQYF; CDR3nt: TGTGCCAGCAGGCCGGGACTTTTAAACACAGATACGCAGTATTTT
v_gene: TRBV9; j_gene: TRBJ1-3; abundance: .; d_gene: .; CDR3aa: CASSPRTVSSGNTIYF; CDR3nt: TGTGCCAGCAGCCCCCGGACAGTGAGCTCTGGAAACACCATATATTTT
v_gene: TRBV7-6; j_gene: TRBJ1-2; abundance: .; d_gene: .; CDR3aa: CASSRKVNYGYTF; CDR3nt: TGTGCCAGCAGCCGGAAGGTTAACTATGGCTACACCTTC
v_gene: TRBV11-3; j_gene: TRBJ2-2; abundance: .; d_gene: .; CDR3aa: CASSLEGGELFF; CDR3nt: TGTGCCAGCAGCTTAGAAGGCGGGGAGCTGTTTTTT
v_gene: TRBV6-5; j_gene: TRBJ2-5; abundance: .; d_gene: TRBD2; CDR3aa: CASRKGLALETQYF; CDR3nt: TGTGCCAGCAGGAAGGGACTAGCATTGGAGACCCAGTACTTC
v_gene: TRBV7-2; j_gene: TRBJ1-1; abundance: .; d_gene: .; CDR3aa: CASSLAEVMNTEAFF; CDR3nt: TGTGCCAGCAGCTTAGCGGAGGTTATGAACACTGAAGCTTTCTTT
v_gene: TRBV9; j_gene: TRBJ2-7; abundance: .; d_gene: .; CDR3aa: CASSTRGEGLGEQYF; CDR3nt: TGTGCCAGCAGCACCAGGGGTGAGGGTTTGGGGGAGCAGTACTTC
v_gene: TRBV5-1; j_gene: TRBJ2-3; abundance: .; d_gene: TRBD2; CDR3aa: CASSFYTSGKDTQYF; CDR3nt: TGCGCCAGCAGCTTTTACACTAGCGGGAAAGATACGCAGTATTTT
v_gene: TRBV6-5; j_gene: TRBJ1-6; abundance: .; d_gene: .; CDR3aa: CASRWFEGKNSPLHF; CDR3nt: TGTGCCAGCAGGTGGTTTGAGGGAAAAAATTCACCCCTCCACTTT
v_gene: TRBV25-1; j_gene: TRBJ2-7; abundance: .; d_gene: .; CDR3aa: CASSGWSSANSYEQYF; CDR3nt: TGTGCCAGCAGTGGGTGGTCCTCAGCGAACTCCTACGAGCAGTACTTC
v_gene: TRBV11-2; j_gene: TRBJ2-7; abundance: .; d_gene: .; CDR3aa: CASSLELTYEQYF; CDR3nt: TGTGCCAGCAGCTTAGAGCTTACCTACGAGCAGTACTTC
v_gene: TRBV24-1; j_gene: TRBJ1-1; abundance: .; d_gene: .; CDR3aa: CATSLGGGPNSEAFF; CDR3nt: TGTGCCACCAGTCTCGGGGGGGGCCCGAACAGTGAAGCTTTCTTT
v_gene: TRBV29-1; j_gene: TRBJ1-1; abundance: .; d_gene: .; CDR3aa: CSVLGGGMNTEAFF; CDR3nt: TGCAGCGTTCTGGGTGGAGGGATGAACACTGAAGCTTTCTTT
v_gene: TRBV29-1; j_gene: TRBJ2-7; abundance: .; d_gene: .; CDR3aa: CSGIGFSSYEQYF; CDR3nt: TGCAGCGGGATTGGGTTTTCCTCCTACGAGCAGTACTTC
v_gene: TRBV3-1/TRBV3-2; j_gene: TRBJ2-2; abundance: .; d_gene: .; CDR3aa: CASSQVETGELFF; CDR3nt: TGTGCCAGCAGCCAAGTCGAAACCGGGGAGCTGTTTTTT
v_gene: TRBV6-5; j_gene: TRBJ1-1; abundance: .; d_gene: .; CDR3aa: CASSYSTEIYTEAFF; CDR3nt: TGTGCCAGCAGTTACTCTACGGAAATTTACACTGAAGCTTTCTTT
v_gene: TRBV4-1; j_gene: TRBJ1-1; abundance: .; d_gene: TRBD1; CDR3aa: CASSQDMGQFTSSVGENTEAFF; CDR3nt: TGCGCCAGCAGCCAAGATATGGGACAGTTTACCTCATCGGTCGGGGAGAACACTGAAGCTTTCTTT
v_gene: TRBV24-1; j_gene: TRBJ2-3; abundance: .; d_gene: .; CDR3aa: CATAGPGLTTDTQYF; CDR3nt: TGTGCCACCGCCGGACCGGGACTCACCACAGATACGCAGTATTTT
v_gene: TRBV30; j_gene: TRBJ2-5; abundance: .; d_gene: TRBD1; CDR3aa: CAWGGGTGVLETQYF; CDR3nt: TGTGCCTGGGGAGGCGGGACAGGGGTATTGGAGACCCAGTACTTC
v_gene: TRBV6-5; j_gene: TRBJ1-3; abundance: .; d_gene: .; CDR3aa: CASRKGGLGGNTIYF; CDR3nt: TGTGCCAGCAGAAAAGGGGGTTTGGGGGGAAACACCATATATTTT
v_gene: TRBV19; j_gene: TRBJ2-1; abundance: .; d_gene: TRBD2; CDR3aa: CASSIVPSGLNEQFF; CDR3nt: TGTGCCAGTAGTATTGTTCCTAGCGGGCTAAATGAGCAGTTCTTC
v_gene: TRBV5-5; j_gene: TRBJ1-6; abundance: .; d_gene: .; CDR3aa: CASSFQDSTNSPLHF; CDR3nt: TGTGCCAGCAGCTTTCAGGACAGCACCAATTCACCCCTCCACTTT
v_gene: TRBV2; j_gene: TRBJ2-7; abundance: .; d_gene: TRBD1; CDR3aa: CASGGIEQYF; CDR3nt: TGTGCCTCAGGGGGCATCGAGCAGTACTTC
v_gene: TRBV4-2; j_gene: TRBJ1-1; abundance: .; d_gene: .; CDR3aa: CASSQDAMMTVMNTEAFF; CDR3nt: TGTGCCAGCAGCCAAGATGCGATGATGACAGTTATGAACACTGAAGCTTTCTTT
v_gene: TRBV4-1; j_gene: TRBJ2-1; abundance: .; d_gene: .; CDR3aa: CASSQEERAVGNEQFF; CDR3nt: TGCGCCAGCAGCCAAGAGGAGCGGGCGGTAGGGAATGAGCAGTTCTTC
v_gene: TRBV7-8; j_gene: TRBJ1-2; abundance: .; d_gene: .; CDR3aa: CASSLGRAGARGNYGYTF; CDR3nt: TGTGCCAGCAGCTTAGGTCGGGCAGGGGCCAGGGGCAACTATGGCTACACCTTC
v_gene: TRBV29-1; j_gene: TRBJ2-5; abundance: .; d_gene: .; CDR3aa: CSVEGLRGDETQYF; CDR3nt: TGCAGCGTTGAAGGGCTCAGGGGCGACGAGACCCAGTACTTC
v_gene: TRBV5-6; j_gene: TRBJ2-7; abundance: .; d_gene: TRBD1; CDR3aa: CASSRTGGPYEQYF; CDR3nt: TGTGCCAGCAGCAGGACAGGGGGCCCCTACGAGCAGTACTTC